The text below deals with one T cell receptor (beta chain). The germline V and J ends were trimmed by 0 bases and 11 bases, with 14 bases remaining between them. This CDR3 comprises 13 residues. Germline CDR1 SGHRS, CDR2 YFSETQ. The data are from a study of T-cell reconstitution after alpha-beta-depleted transplantation in children. It was with unique molecular identifiers that the TCRbeta library was prepared. MiXCR was run by TCRdb on the PCR reads, yielding one entry per CDR3 protein. The sample holds 450,000 to 600,000 distinct CDR3 sequences, approximately 16% seen once. The chain combines TRBV5-1 with TRBJ1-1; D unclear. Sequences were derived from PBMCs from the stem cell graft donor, sampled from the stem cell graft. The TCR sequence derives from a human donor who donated a stem cell graft to a child with acute lymphoblastic leukemia. DNA of the CDR3: TGCGCCAGCAGCTTGGATTTGAGTGGTGGGGCTTTCTTT. This gives the protein CASSLDLSGGAFF.